The 21 T cell receptor beta chains in this list originate from one sample, sequenced in a study of vaccination and CD4 T cells after COVID-19. Treatment specified: roughly 11-day PBMC culture with coronavirus spike peptide pools or control peptides (ViraFEST assay). The Oncomine TCR Beta short-read assay was applied to DNA of cultured CD4+ T cells. MiXCR, run by TCRdb on the PCR reads, gives a single entry per CDR3 protein. The sample gives about 17,000 distinct CDR3 sequences, roughly 29% of which show up once; roughly 15% is in the top ten. These TCRs' antigens remain unknown. The sample was cultured CD4+ T cells from blood. These receptors all stem from a human donor with COVID-19.

This clonotype has only a few counts. The chain is built from TRBV28 and TRBJ1-5; 9 bases are shared with TRBD1. V gave up 7 bases and J gave up 6 bases; unmatched junction bases: 13. The length of the CDR3 is 16 residues. Germline loops: CDR1 MDHEN, CDR2 SYDVKM. CDR3 coding DNA: TGTGCCAGCATTCAACCGGGACAGGGAATCGGTCAGCCCCAGCATTTT. Amino acids: CASIQPGQGIGQPQHF.

The chain joins TRBV2 to TRBJ1-5; D not certain. In germline, CDR1 is SNHLY, CDR2 FYNNEI. The CDR3 spans 13 residues. V was clipped by 7 bases and J by 1 base, with 8 bases between them. CDR3 region: CASKAESNQPQHF. The CDR3 region has the DNA TGTGCCAGCAAGGCCGAAAGCAATCAGCCCCAGCATTTT.

The chain couples TRBV28 to TRBJ2-5; 10 nucleotides line up with TRBD2. In germline, CDR1 is MDHEN, CDR2 SYDVKM. The ends lost 6 bases at V and 1 base at J; junction bases unmatched: 2. The length of the CDR3 is 14 residues. The CDR3 here is CASSRLAGQETQYF. The CDR3 DNA is TGTGCCAGCAGCCGACTAGCGGGCCAAGAGACCCAGTACTTC.

The rearrangement uses TRBV5-4 and TRBJ2-5; D not certain. Trimming stripped 1 base from V and 2 bases from J, with 9 bases between. The germline gives CDR1 SGHNT, CDR2 YYREEE (reference sequence). This CDR3 comprises 14 residues. CDR3 nucleotide sequence: TGTGCCAGCAGCTTGCGACGGGTTCAAGAGACCCAGTACTTC. Translating gives CASSLRRVQETQYF.

This clonotype was seen a few times. The CDR3 DNA reads TGTGCCAGCAGCTTAAGCGGGACACAACCTGGAAACACCATATATTTT. Residues: CASSLSGTQPGNTIYF. The V gene is TRBV11-3, the J gene TRBJ1-3, with a tentative D call TRBD1 (6 bases). Germline loops: CDR1 SGHNT, CDR2 YENEEA. CDR3 size: 16 residues. V gave up 2 bases and J gave up 2 bases, with 13 bases separating them.

This chain connects TRBV19 to TRBJ2-7; D possibly corresponds to TRBD1 (5 bases). Trimming stripped 4 bases from V and 3 bases from J, with 7 bases between. CDR1 and CDR2 from the germline V gene are LNHDA and SQIVND (reference sequence). This CDR3 has 12 amino acids. In DNA form, the CDR3 reads TGTGCCAGTAGTAGGGGCCTCTACGAGCAGTACTTC. Translating it yields CASSRGLYEQYF. Looking up the rest from reference TRBV19 and TRBJ2-7 gives the full variable domain: DGGITQSPKYLFRKEGQNVTLSCEQNLNHDAMYWYRQDPGQGLRLIYYSQIVNDFQKGDIAEGYSVSREKKESFPLTVTSAQKNPTAFYLCASSRGLYEQYFGPGTRLTVT.

This clonotype was picked up a small number of times. The rearrangement joins TRBV6-5 to TRBJ2-3; TRBD2 is a possible D gene (6 bases). The CDR3 extends over 15 amino acids. Trimming removed 1 base at V and 0 bases at J, with 8 bases between. CDR1 MNHEY and CDR2 SVGAGI come from the germline V gene. The CDR3 DNA is TGTGCCAGCAGTTACTTAGGGACTAGCACAGATACGCAGTATTTT. Amino acid sequence: CASSYLGTSTDTQYF.

The chain couples TRBV6-1 to TRBJ2-3, with D hard to call. CDR1 MNHNS and CDR2 SASEGT come from the germline V gene. The CDR3 loop spans 15 amino acids. Between the trimmed V and J ends, which lost 6 bases and 6 bases, there was a span of 19 bases. The DNA of the CDR3 is TGTGCCAGCAGCCGTTTTTCCGGGCCGCCCGATACGCAGTATTTT. As protein: CASSRFSGPPDTQYF.

Only one count was recorded for this clonotype. The CDR3 coding sequence is TGTGCCACCAGTGATCTGGAGGCCGGGACAGGGAAGCGTAATTCACCCCTCCACTTT. Protein product: CATSDLEAGTGKRNSPLHF. The V gene is TRBV24-1, the J gene TRBJ1-6, with 9 bases matching TRBD1. V shed 3 bases and J 6 bases; nucleotides not matched to a gene: 14. Germline loops: CDR1 KGHDR, CDR2 SFDVKD. The CDR3 covers 19 residues.

This clonotype was seen more than once but under ten times. The gene calls are TRBV29-1 and TRBJ1-2; tentatively, D is TRBD1 (5 bases). Between the trimmed V and J ends, which lost 4 bases and 2 bases, there was a span of 20 bases. The CDR3 contains 16 residues. Germline values: CDR1 SQVTM, CDR2 ANQGSEA. CDR3 in amino acids: CSVGAGAGPRNYGYTF. The CDR3 coding sequence is TGCAGCGTTGGGGCCGGGGCAGGTCCCCGGAACTATGGCTACACCTTC.

This clonotype has just a few counts. V usage is TRBV20-1 and J usage is TRBJ1-6, with D unresolved. CDR3 length equals 14 residues. With 0 bases removed from V and 9 bases from J, the gap between germline ends came to 12 bases. Looked up from germline, CDR1 is DFQATT and CDR2 is SNEGSKA (reference sequence). CDR3 loop: CSARESRWGSPLHF. In DNA form, the CDR3 reads TGCAGTGCTAGAGAGTCAAGGTGGGGTTCACCCCTCCACTTT.

V is TRBV12-3 or TRBV12-4 and J is TRBJ1-5, with unresolved D. CDR3 size: 16 residues. The germline V and J ends were trimmed by 1 base and 0 bases, with 10 bases remaining between them. The CDR3 DNA reads TGTGCCAGCAGTTTAGGGGAGGGCTTTAGCAATCAGCCCCAGCATTTT. Encoded protein: CASSLGEGFSNQPQHF.

V gene TRBV11-3 combines with J gene TRBJ2-5; possibly TRBD2 for D (5 bases). The CDR3 extends over 14 amino acids. The ends were cut back, 5 bases at V and 2 bases at J, with 12 bases in the middle. Looked up from germline, CDR1 is SGHNT and CDR2 is YENEEA. This CDR3 is CASSARTHQETQYF. In nucleotides, the CDR3 is TGTGCCAGCAGCGCAAGGACTCATCAAGAGACCCAGTACTTC.

This chain connects TRBV7-8 to TRBJ2-7, with D hard to call. V gave up 5 bases and J gave up 0 bases, with 14 bases separating them. Germline lookup yields CDR1 SGHVS and CDR2 FQNEAQ. The length of the CDR3 is 15 residues. DNA for the CDR3: TGTGCCAGCAGCCAATGGGTGGCAGCCTCCTACGAGCAGTACTTC. The encoded protein is CASSQWVAASYEQYF.

V and J are TRBV11-2 and TRBJ1-2; 9 nucleotides match TRBD1. Trimming cost V 4 bases and J 8 bases; bases outside gene matches: 8. Per germline, CDR1 SGHAT and CDR2 FQNNGV. This CDR3 has 14 residues. The CDR3 is CASSSDRGRRGYTF. CDR3 sequence (DNA): TGTGCCAGCAGCTCGGACAGGGGTCGGAGGGGCTACACCTTC. Together with reference TRBV11-2 and TRBJ1-2, the CDR3 gives the full variable domain: EAGVAQSPRYKIIEKRQSVAFWCNPISGHATLYWYQQILGQGPKLLIQFQNNGVVDDSQLPKDRFSAERLKGVDSTLKIQPAKLEDSAVYLCASSSDRGRRGYTFGSGTRLTVV.

The chain has TRBV12-3 or TRBV12-4 and TRBJ1-2; 7 nucleotides align to TRBD1. This CDR3 region has 15 residues. The trim removed 6 bases at V and 4 bases at J, leaving 11 bases unmatched. The CDR3 DNA is TGTGCCAGCAGGCGGACAGGTCTCAGTATCTATGGCTACACCTTC. Its protein is CASRRTGLSIYGYTF.

The chain has TRBV5-8 and TRBJ2-3; TRBD2 matches at 9 bases. CDR3 length equals 17 residues. In germline, CDR1 is SGHTS, CDR2 YDEGEE. V shed 0 bases, J shed 5 bases, and the junction held 10 bases outside the gene matches. The CDR3 is CASSLVSAGGVGDTQYF. For the CDR3, the DNA is TGTGCCAGCAGCTTGGTTTCTGCGGGGGGGGTCGGAGATACGCAGTATTTT.

The chain employs TRBV24-1 and TRBJ2-3; the match to TRBD1 covers 10 bases. Germline CDR1 KGHDR, CDR2 SFDVKD. The trim removed 2 bases at V and 2 bases at J, leaving 3 bases unmatched. The CDR3 covers 16 residues. The CDR3 sequence is CATSDSGTGDTDTQYF. For the CDR3, the DNA is TGTGCCACCAGTGATTCTGGGACAGGGGACACAGATACGCAGTATTTT.

This clonotype was counted a few times. This rearrangement joins TRBV12-5 to TRBJ1-1; D is unresolved. The V gene's germline CDR1 is LGHNT and CDR2 FRNRAP. With 6 bases removed from V and 1 base from J, the gap between germline ends came to 9 bases. CDR3 length: 13 residues. The DNA of the CDR3 is TGTGCTAGTGGAAGAAGGGAGAACACTGAAGCTTTCTTT. This sequence encodes CASGRRENTEAFF.

The rearrangement uses TRBV5-8 and TRBJ2-6; D is undetermined. Per the germline V gene, CDR1 is SGHTS and CDR2 is YDEGEE. CDR3 length equals 13 residues. V gave up 5 bases and J gave up 2 bases, with 5 bases separating them. The CDR3 here is CASRRTGANVLTF. DNA for the CDR3: TGTGCCAGCAGGCGTACTGGGGCCAACGTCCTGACTTTC.

The chain employs TRBV6-1 and TRBJ1-3; 7 bases line up with TRBD1. Germline values: CDR1 MNHNS, CDR2 SASEGT. The V gene end was trimmed by 8 bases and the J gene end by 2 bases; junction bases not matched to a gene: 0. This CDR3 contains 12 residues. The CDR3 reads CASGTAGNTIYF. The CDR3 bases are TGTGCCAGCGGGACAGCTGGAAACACCATATATTTT.